Listed here are 5 T cell receptor beta chains from one sample, sequenced in a study of blood T cell repertoires in COVID-19. The data were produced by immunoSEQ multiplex PCR, yet TCRdb's version contains in-frame clones alone and is incomplete. Of 390,000 or so clones in the sample, under 85% were seen once. Sequenced sample: PBMCs or T cells enriched from blood (not recorded which). Receptor source: a woman between 45 and 65 years old who had recovered from COVID-19.

The chain recombines TRBV9 with TRBJ2-7; the D is unclear. The CDR3 is made up of 14 amino acids. Germline V lookup: CDR1 SGDLS, CDR2 YYNGEE. Deletions cut 1 base from V and 1 base from J, with 9 bases between. Written as DNA, the CDR3 is TGTGCCAGCAGCGTACAACCGGTTTCCTACGAGCAGTACTTC. Translation gives CASSVQPVSYEQYF.

The count of this clone is one. The rearrangement joins TRBV4-1 to TRBJ2-1, with TRBD2 matching 12 bases. V lost 6 bases and J lost 5; bases outside the gene matches: 2. The length of the CDR3 is 14 residues. Germline assignment: CDR1 MGHRA and CDR2 YSYEKL. The CDR3 spells CASSRTSGNNEQFF. The CDR3 DNA follows: TGCGCCAGCAGTCGGACTAGCGGGAACAATGAGCAGTTCTTC.

The V and J genes are TRBV27 and TRBJ2-1; 13 bases align to TRBD2. With V trimmed by 5 bases and J by 6 bases, 10 bases remained unmatched. The CDR3 sequence is 17 residues long. From germline, CDR1 is MNHEY and CDR2 SMNVEV (reference sequence). CDR3 amino acids: CASSTRLAGGRLNEQFF. CDR3 bases: TGTGCCAGCAGTACCCGACTAGCGGGAGGTCGACTCAATGAGCAGTTCTTC.

The chain employs TRBV5-4 and TRBJ2-5; TRBD2 is a possible D gene (6 bases). Germline V gene sequence: CDR1 SGHNT, CDR2 YYREEE (reference sequence). The CDR3 has 15 amino acids. V was shortened by 4 bases and J by 4 bases, with 17 bases between the two germline ends. CDR3: CASSSSGTVSETQYF. CDR3 coding DNA: TGTGCCAGCAGCAGTAGCGGTACAGTGTCAGAGACCCAGTACTTC.

The gene calls are TRBV15 and TRBJ2-7; TRBD1 agrees at 11 bases. CDR3 length: 16 amino acids. After removal of 0 bases from V and 2 bases from J, the junction contained 3 bases not matched to a gene. The germline V gene encodes CDR1 LNHNV and CDR2 YYDKDF (reference sequence). This chain's CDR3 is CATSRDPGQGAYEQYF. In DNA form, the CDR3 reads TGTGCCACCAGCAGAGATCCGGGACAGGGGGCCTACGAGCAGTACTTC. Based on the CDR3 plus reference TRBV15 and TRBJ2-7, the full variable domain is DAMVIQNPRYQVTQFGKPVTLSCSQTLNHNVMYWYQQKSSQAPKLLFHYYDKDFNNEADTPDNFQSRRPNTSFCFLDIRSPGLGDTAMYLCATSRDPGQGAYEQYFGPGTRLTVT.